A single sample is the source of the 21 T cell receptor beta chains below, sequenced in a study of T cells in Graves' hyperthyroidism and ophthalmopathy. Template material for amplifying TCR beta CDR3 regions consisted of RNA transcripts. First-round RT-PCR of the TCR CDR3 relied on the HTBI primer set. Using its own MiXCR run on the multiplex PCR reads, TCRdb lists one record per CDR3 protein. The sample has around 280,000 distinct CDR3 sequences; about an eighth are singletons. Sequencing was carried out using blood. The receptor set was obtained from a woman in her forties with Graves' hyperthyroidism.

This clonotype was counted between two and nine times. The gene calls are TRBV4-2 and TRBJ1-5; D not resolved. Germline CDR1 and CDR2: LGHNA and YNFKEQ. The CDR3 has 15 residues. Trimming shortened V by 0 bases and J by 2 bases, and 8 bases separated the two germline ends. This chain's CDR3 is CASSQESRGNQPQHF. The DNA of the CDR3 is TGTGCCAGCAGCCAAGAATCGCGGGGCAATCAGCCCCAGCATTTT.

This clonotype was seen repeatedly, ten times or more. The gene calls are TRBV10-3 and TRBJ1-1; TRBD1 matches 8 bases. With 5 bases clipped from V and 5 bases from J, the junction kept 4 bases outside the gene matches. CDR1 and CDR2 from the germline V gene are ENHRY and SYGVKD. There are 13 residues in the CDR3. The CDR3 DNA follows: TGTGCCATCAGTCAGGGGGCGCGGACTGAAGCTTTCTTT. Translating it yields CAISQGARTEAFF.

J is TRBJ2-1 and V is TRBV5-1, with 7 nucleotides matching TRBD1. Unmatched junction bases numbered 7, after V lost 4 bases and J lost 0 bases. The CDR3 consists of 16 residues. Germline CDR1 SGHRS, CDR2 YFSETQ. The CDR3 sequence: CASSTLQGSSYNEQFF. DNA for the CDR3: TGCGCCAGCAGCACCCTACAGGGGAGCTCCTACAATGAGCAGTTCTTC.

This clonotype has ten or more counts. The chain uses TRBV3-1 and TRBJ2-3, with TRBD1 matching over 7 bases. Germline V gene lookup returns CDR1 LGHDT and CDR2 YNNKEL (reference sequence). The trim removed 3 bases at V and 4 bases at J, leaving 7 bases unmatched. The CDR3 extends over 15 amino acids. In DNA, the CDR3 is TGTGCCAGCAGCCAGGGGGACAGTGACTCAGATACGCAGTATTTT. Its protein is CASSQGDSDSDTQYF.

This clonotype was seen at least ten times. J is TRBJ1-2 and V is TRBV29-1; 7 bases agree with TRBD1. The V gene's germline CDR1 is SQVTM and CDR2 ANQGSEA. The CDR3 is 13 residues long. V dropped 4 bases and J dropped 4; count of bases not matched to a gene: 6. In nucleotides, the CDR3 is TGCAGCGTTGTAGGGGGCTCCGGCTATGGCTACACCTTC. Protein product: CSVVGGSGYGYTF. The full variable domain, its missing parts supplied by reference TRBV29-1 and TRBJ1-2, is SAVISQKPSRDICQRGTSLTIQCQVDSQVTMMFWYRQQPGQSLTLIATANQGSEATYESGFVIDKFPISRPNLTFSTLTVSNMSPEDSSIYLCSVVGGSGYGYTFGSGTRLTVV.

This clonotype was counted a few times. The chain links TRBV20-1 to TRBJ2-1; D may correspond to TRBD1 or TRBD2 (5 bases each). The V gene's germline CDR1 is DFQATT and CDR2 SNEGSKA (reference sequence). The length of the CDR3 is 14 residues. The V gene lost 3 bases and the J gene lost 0 bases, with 9 bases spanning the gap. CDR3 sequence: CSARGVSSYNEQFF. The CDR3 coding sequence is TGCAGTGCTAGGGGGGTTAGCTCCTACAATGAGCAGTTCTTC.

The table lists this clonotype with many counts. The rearrangement links TRBV12-3 or TRBV12-4 to TRBJ2-3; the D gene could be TRBD1 or TRBD2 (5 bases each). Trimming left V 7 bases short and J 2 bases short, with 10 bases between. The CDR3 runs 13 residues. The CDR3 nucleotides read TGTGCCAGCATGTGGGGGACCACAGATACGCAGTATTTT. It is translated as CASMWGTTDTQYF.

This clonotype was seen repeatedly, ten times or more. Written as DNA, the CDR3 is TGTGCCAGCAGTTTCGGGGACAGCAATGAGCAGTTCTTC. The encoded protein is CASSFGDSNEQFF. The chain links TRBV12-3 or TRBV12-4 to TRBJ2-1; 7 nucleotides agree with TRBD1. With 3 bases clipped from V and 6 bases from J, the junction kept 2 bases outside the gene matches. The length of the CDR3 is 13 residues.

The chain is built from TRBV7-9 and TRBJ1-4; D gene ambiguous. V was cut by 4 bases and J by 0 bases, with 15 bases left in between. The CDR3 is 17 amino acids. Germline lookup yields CDR1 SEHNR and CDR2 FQNEAQ (reference sequence). The CDR3 loop is CASSSSNQFATNEKLFF. The CDR3 bases are TGTGCCAGCAGCTCATCTAATCAGTTTGCAACTAATGAAAAACTGTTTTTT.

Ten or more counts support this clonotype. V gene TRBV13 combines with J gene TRBJ1-1; possible D gene TRBD1, 6 bases. Germline V CDR1 and CDR2: PRHDT, FYEKMQ (reference sequence). This CDR3 is 15 amino acids long. V lost 5 bases and J lost 0, with 13 bases in between. Here the CDR3 reads CASSARGEMNTEAFF. The CDR3 DNA follows: TGTGCCAGCAGCGCTAGGGGGGAAATGAACACTGAAGCTTTCTTT.

At least ten counts were recorded for this clonotype. The chain couples TRBV2 to TRBJ2-7; no clear D. Germline-derived CDR1 and CDR2 are SNHLY and FYNNEI. Trimming left V 7 bases short and J 4 bases short, with 14 bases between. There are 13 residues in the CDR3. The CDR3 coding sequence is TGTGCCAGCAAGATGGCGGCGAGATACGAGCAGTACTTC. Protein sequence: CASKMAARYEQYF. The full variable domain, its missing parts supplied by reference TRBV2 and TRBJ2-7, is EPEVTQTPSHQVTQMGQEVILRCVPISNHLYFYWYRQILGQKVEFLVSFYNNEISEKSEIFDDQFSVERPDGSNFTLKIRSTKLEDSAMYFCASKMAARYEQYFGPGTRLTVT.

This clonotype was seen at least ten times. The CDR3 spells CASAGQGTYEQYF. As DNA, the CDR3 is TGCGCCAGCGCCGGACAGGGGACCTACGAGCAGTACTTC. V and J are TRBV5-1 and TRBJ2-7, with 9 nucleotides matching TRBD1. The CDR3 sequence is 13 residues long. The V and J ends lost 7 bases and 2 bases, in that order; junction bases with no gene match: 4. Germline-derived CDR1 and CDR2 are SGHRS and YFSETQ.

This clonotype was observed at least ten times. V is TRBV3-1 and J is TRBJ2-5; D gene uncertain. Germline V gene data show CDR1 as LGHDT and CDR2 as YNNKEL (reference sequence). The CDR3 is made up of 12 amino acids. V was clipped by 4 bases and J by 5 bases, with 8 bases between them. CDR3 loop: CASSLVRETQYF. In nucleotides, the CDR3 is TGTGCCAGCAGCCTCGTGCGGGAGACCCAGTACTTC.

This clonotype was observed many times. The chain has TRBV28 and TRBJ2-5; TRBD1 is a possible D gene (6 bases). Trimming removed 2 bases at V and 2 bases at J, with 9 bases between. The CDR3 contains 14 residues. Germline lookup yields CDR1 MDHEN and CDR2 SYDVKM. This CDR3 reads CASSLGGEQETQYF. In DNA form, the CDR3 reads TGTGCCAGCAGTTTAGGGGGCGAACAAGAGACCCAGTACTTC.

The CDR3 DNA reads TGTGCCAGCACTGAGACAGGGGGCAAGGACTATGGCTACACCTTC. It codes for CASTETGGKDYGYTF. The rearrangement joins TRBV27 to TRBJ1-2; 10 bases line up with TRBD1. CDR1 is MNHEY and CDR2 is SMNVEV in the germline V gene (reference sequence). This CDR3 comprises 15 residues. V lost 7 bases and J lost 3; bases outside the gene matches: 8.

This clonotype was observed at least ten times. V usage is TRBV29-1 and J usage is TRBJ1-2; maybe TRBD1 (5 bases). Trimming shortened V by 3 bases and J by 8 bases, and 22 bases separated the two germline ends. The V gene's germline CDR1 is SQVTM and CDR2 ANQGSEA. The CDR3 length is 15 residues. Written as DNA, the CDR3 is TGCAGCGTTGAGTGGTTTGATTTTGGGGCGGAAGGCTACACCTTC. Its protein is CSVEWFDFGAEGYTF. Together with reference TRBV29-1 and TRBJ1-2, the CDR3 gives the full variable domain: SAVISQKPSRDICQRGTSLTIQCQVDSQVTMMFWYRQQPGQSLTLIATANQGSEATYESGFVIDKFPISRPNLTFSTLTVSNMSPEDSSIYLCSVEWFDFGAEGYTFGSGTRLTVV.

V is TRBV30 and J is TRBJ1-1; 10 bases map to TRBD1. Trimming cost V 3 bases and J 5 bases; bases outside gene matches: 3. The CDR3 totals 13 residues. CDR1 is GTSNPN and CDR2 is SVGIG in the germline V gene (reference sequence). Here the CDR3 DNA reads TGTGCCTGGAGCCGGGACAGGGGAACTGAAGCTTTCTTT. It specifies CAWSRDRGTEAFF.

Many counts were recorded for this clonotype. The chain joins TRBV18 to TRBJ2-1, with TRBD2 as a possible D gene (6 bases). This CDR3 contains 15 residues. Germline CDR1 is KGHSH and CDR2 is LQKENI. The ends were cut back, 2 bases at V and 8 bases at J, with 16 bases in the middle. The CDR3 DNA reads TGTGCCAGCTCACCAGCCAGGGAGGTCTTGGATGAGCAGTTCTTC. Translated, it gives CASSPAREVLDEQFF. Drawing the rest from reference TRBV18 and TRBJ2-1, the complete variable domain is NAGVMQNPRHLVRRRGQEARLRCSPMKGHSHVYWYRQLPEEGLKFMVYLQKENIIDESGMPKERFSAEFPKEGPSILRIQQVVRGDSAAYFCASSPAREVLDEQFFGPGTRLTVL.

Ten or more counts support this clonotype. The rearrangement uses TRBV20-1 and TRBJ2-1, with D possibly matching TRBD2 (6 bases). Germline V lookup: CDR1 DFQATT, CDR2 SNEGSKA (reference sequence). V dropped 3 bases and J dropped 0 bases, with 12 bases sitting between them. The CDR3 runs 15 residues. In DNA, the CDR3 is TGCAGTGCTAGTCCACTAGCAGGCTCCTACAATGAGCAGTTCTTC. Its protein product is CSASPLAGSYNEQFF.

This clonotype has ten or more counts. The gene calls are TRBV11-2 and TRBJ1-4, with unresolved D. Germline V gene sequence: CDR1 SGHAT, CDR2 FQNNGV. The V end was cut by 6 bases, the J end by 5 bases, with 4 bases between. The CDR3 covers 11 residues. The CDR3 nucleotides are TGTGCCAGCAGTTCCAATGAAAAACTGTTTTTT. Amino acid sequence: CASSSNEKLFF.

This clonotype was recorded many times. The chain is built from TRBV7-9 and TRBJ1-2; no clear D. Germline V gene sequence: CDR1 SEHNR, CDR2 FQNEAQ (reference sequence). The germline V and J ends were trimmed by 6 bases and 6 bases, with 17 bases remaining between them. The CDR3 sequence is 14 residues long. In nucleotides, the CDR3 is TGTGCCAGCAGTCCCTTAAGGGTTTCGGATGGCTACACCTTC. This translates into CASSPLRVSDGYTF.